A selection of T cell receptor beta chains follows, all from one sample in a study of T cell changes during pregnancy in multiple sclerosis. Some clones are missing from TCRdb's copy, which holds only in-frame ones; the method was immunoSEQ multiplex PCR. The sample yields roughly 40,000 clones, approximately 90% seen once. This sample comprised CD4+ T cells from peripheral blood mononuclear cells, obtained after pregnancy. Source of these receptors: a female donor with multiple sclerosis, enrolled in a pregnancy study. Both conserved end residues are trimmed from each CDR3.

V: TRBV5-1; CDR3: ASSYVTGGRGYT
V: TRBV25-1; CDR3: ASGRDRAVTEAF
V: TRBV9; CDR3: ASSVRGFRSTDTQY
V: TRBV5-6; CDR3: ASSLDPDTNTIY
V: TRBV18; CDR3: ASSPMSESYEQY
V: TRBV2; CDR3: ASRIQGAVEKLF
V: TRBV18; CDR3: ASSPLQGAVNTEAF
V: TRBV5-4; CDR3: ASSFGTSDQETQY
V: TRBV18; CDR3: ASSPRVGGAADTQY
V: TRBV18; CDR3: ASSESTDYGYT
V: TRBV4-2; CDR3: ASSVRTGVGEGTEAF
V: TRBV7-3; CDR3: ASGSGLGNEQF
V: TRBV5-1; CDR3: ASSLGAGEADTQY
V: TRBV2; CDR3: ASSATRASDIQY
V: TRBV7-3; CDR3: ASSQGLATYNEQF
V: TRBV18; CDR3: ASSPPGRNSGNTIY
V: TRBV30; CDR3: AWSPKGVPYGYT
V: TRBV9; CDR3: ASSDDGGTDTQY
V: TRBV19; CDR3: ASSMERRSTEAF
V: TRBV19; CDR3: ASSINREGADTEAF
V: TRBV10-3; CDR3: ASRVGLNEKLF
V: TRBV30; CDR3: AWSVYRNTEAF
V: TRBV28; CDR3: ATLIAGARDTQY
V: TRBV6-4; CDR3: ASSDMGGSSYNEQF
V: TRBV10-3; CDR3: AISLRDRDGSYEQY
V: TRBV7-9; CDR3: ASSAYLGGTEAF
V: TRBV28; CDR3: ATSPGTGAHQPQH
V: TRBV10-3; CDR3: AISLQGSYGYT
V: TRBV5-8; CDR3: ASSLGQGHEQY
V: TRBV4-3; CDR3: ASSQVPSVYGYT